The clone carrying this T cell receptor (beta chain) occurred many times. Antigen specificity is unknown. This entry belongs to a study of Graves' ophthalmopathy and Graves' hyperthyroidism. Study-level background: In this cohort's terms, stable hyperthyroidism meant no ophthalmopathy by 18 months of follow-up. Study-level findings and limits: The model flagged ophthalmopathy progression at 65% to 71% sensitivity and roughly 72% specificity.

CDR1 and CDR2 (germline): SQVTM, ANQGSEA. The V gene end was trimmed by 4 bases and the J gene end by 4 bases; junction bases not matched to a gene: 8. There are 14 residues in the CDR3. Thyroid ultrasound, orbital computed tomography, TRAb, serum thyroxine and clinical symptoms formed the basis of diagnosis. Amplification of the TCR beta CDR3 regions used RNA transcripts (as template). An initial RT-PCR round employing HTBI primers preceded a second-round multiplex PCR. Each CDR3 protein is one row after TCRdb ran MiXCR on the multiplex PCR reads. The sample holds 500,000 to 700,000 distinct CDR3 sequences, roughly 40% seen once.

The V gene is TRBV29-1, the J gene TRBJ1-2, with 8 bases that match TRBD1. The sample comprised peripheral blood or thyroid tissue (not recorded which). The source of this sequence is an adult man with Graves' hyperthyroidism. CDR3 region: CSVAGQGGGYGYTF. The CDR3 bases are TGCAGCGTTGCCGGACAGGGAGGAGGCTATGGCTACACCTTC.